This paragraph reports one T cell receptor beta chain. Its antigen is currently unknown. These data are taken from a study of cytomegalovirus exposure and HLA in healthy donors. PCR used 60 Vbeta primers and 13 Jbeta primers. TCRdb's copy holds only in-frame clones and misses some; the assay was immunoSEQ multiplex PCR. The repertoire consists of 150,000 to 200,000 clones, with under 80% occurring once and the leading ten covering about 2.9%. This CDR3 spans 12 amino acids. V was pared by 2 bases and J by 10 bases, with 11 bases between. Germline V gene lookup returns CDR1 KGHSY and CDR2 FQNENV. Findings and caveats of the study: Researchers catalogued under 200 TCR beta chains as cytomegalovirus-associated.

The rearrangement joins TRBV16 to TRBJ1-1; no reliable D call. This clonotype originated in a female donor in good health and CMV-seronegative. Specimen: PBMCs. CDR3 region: CASSQVRRRAFF. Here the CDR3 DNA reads TGTGCCAGCAGCCAAGTTCGGCGGAGAGCTTTCTTT.